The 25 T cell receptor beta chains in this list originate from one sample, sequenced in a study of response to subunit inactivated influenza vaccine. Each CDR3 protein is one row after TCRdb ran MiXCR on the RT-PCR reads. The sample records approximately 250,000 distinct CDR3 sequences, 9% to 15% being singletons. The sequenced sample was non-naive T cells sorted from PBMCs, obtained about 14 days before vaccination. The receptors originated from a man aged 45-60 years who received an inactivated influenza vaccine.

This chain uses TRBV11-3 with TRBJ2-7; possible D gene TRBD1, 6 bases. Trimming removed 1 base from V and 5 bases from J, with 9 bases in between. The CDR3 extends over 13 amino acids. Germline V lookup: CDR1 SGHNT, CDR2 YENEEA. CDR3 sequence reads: CASSLGRDNEQYF. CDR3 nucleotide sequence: TGTGCCAGCAGCTTAGGCCGGGACAACGAGCAGTACTTC.

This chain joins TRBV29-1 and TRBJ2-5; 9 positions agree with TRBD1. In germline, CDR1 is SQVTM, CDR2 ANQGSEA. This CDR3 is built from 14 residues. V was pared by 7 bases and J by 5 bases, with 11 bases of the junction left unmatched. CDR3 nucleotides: TGCAGCGCCGGCCTGACAGGGGGGTCGGAGACCCAGTACTTC. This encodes CSAGLTGGSETQYF.

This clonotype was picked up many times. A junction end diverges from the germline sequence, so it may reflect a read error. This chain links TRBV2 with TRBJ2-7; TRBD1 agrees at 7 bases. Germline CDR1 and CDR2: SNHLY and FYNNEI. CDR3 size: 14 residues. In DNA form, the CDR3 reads TGTGCCAGCACTATAGGACAGGCGATCTACGCGCAGTACTTC. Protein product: CASTIGQAIYAQYF.

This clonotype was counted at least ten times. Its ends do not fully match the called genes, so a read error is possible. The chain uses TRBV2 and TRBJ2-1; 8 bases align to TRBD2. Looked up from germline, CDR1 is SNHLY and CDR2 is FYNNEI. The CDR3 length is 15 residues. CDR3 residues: CASRRTGGPYDEQFF. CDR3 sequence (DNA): TGTGCCAGCAGACGTACGGGAGGGCCCTACGATGAGCAGTTCTTC.

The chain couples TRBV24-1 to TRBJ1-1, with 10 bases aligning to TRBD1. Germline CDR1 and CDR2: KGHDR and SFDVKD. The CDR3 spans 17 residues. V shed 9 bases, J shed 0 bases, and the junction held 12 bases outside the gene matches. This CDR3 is CATSRGGTGVMNTEAFF. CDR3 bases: TGTGCCACCTCCCGGGGGGGGACAGGGGTCATGAACACTGAAGCTTTCTTT.

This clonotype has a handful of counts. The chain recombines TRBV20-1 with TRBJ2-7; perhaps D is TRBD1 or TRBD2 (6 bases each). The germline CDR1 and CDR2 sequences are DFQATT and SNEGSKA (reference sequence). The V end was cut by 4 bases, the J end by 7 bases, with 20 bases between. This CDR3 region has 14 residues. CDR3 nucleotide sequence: TGCAGTGCTACCCGGCGGCTAGGGGGGTTGGAGCAGTACTTC. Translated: CSATRRLGGLEQYF.

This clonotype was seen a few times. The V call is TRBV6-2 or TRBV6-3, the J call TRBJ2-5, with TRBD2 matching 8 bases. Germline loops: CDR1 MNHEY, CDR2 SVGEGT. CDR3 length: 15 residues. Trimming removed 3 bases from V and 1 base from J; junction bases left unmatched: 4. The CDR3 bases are TGTGCCAGCAGTTATCGCAGCGGGAGCCAAGAGACCCAGTACTTC. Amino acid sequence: CASSYRSGSQETQYF.

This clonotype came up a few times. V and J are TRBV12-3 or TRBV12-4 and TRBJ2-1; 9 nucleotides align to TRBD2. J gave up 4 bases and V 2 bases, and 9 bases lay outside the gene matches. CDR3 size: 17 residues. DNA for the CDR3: TGTGCCAGCAGTTTAATCAAAGGTAGCGGGGGATACAATGAGCAGTTCTTC. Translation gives CASSLIKGSGGYNEQFF.

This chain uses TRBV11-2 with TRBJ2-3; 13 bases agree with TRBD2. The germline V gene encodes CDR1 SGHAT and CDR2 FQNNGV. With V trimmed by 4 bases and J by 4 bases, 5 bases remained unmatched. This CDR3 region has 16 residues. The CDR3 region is CASSSKTSGRPDTQYF. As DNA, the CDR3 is TGTGCCAGCAGCTCGAAGACTAGCGGGAGGCCAGATACGCAGTATTTT.

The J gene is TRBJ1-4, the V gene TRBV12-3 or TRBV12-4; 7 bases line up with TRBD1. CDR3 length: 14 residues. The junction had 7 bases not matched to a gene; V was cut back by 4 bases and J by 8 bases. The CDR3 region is CASSSTGAGEKLFF. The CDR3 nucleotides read TGTGCCAGCAGTTCAACAGGGGCGGGAGAAAAACTGTTTTTT.

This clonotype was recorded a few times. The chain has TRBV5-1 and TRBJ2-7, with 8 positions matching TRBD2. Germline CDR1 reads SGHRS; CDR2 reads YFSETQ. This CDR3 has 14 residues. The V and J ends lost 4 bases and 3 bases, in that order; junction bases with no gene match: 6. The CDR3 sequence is CASSQSSGGYEQYF. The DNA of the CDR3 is TGCGCCAGCAGCCAAAGCAGCGGGGGCTACGAGCAGTACTTC.

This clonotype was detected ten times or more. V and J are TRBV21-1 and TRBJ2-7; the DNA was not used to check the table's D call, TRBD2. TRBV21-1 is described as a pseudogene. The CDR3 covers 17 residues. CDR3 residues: CASSKDTSGRGAYEQYF. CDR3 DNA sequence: TGTGCCAGCAGCAAAGATACTAGCGGGAGAGGCGCCTACGAGCAGTACTTC.

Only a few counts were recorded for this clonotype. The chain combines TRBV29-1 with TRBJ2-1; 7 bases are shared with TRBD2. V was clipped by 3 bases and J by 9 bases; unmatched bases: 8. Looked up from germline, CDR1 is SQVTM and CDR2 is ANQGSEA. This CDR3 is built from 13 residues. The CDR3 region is CSVEGGVGTEQFF. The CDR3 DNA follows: TGCAGCGTTGAGGGGGGGGTGGGGACTGAGCAGTTCTTC.

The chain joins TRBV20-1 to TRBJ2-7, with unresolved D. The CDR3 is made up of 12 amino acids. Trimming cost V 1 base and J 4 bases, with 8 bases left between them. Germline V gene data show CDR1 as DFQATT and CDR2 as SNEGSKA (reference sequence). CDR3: CSARALEYEQYF. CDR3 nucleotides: TGCAGTGCTAGAGCCCTAGAATACGAGCAGTACTTC.

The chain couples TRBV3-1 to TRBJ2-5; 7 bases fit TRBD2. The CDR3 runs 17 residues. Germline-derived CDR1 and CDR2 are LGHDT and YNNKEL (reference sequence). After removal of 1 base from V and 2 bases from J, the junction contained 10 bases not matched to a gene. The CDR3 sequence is CASSQAWGGYQQETQYF. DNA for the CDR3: TGTGCCAGCAGCCAAGCCTGGGGGGGTTACCAACAAGAGACCCAGTACTTC.

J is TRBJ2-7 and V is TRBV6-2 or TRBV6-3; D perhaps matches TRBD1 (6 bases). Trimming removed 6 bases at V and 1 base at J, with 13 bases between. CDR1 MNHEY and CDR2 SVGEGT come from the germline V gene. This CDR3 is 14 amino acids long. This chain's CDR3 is CASRKEQGSYEQYF. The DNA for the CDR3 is TGTGCCAGCAGGAAAGAACAGGGATCCTACGAGCAGTACTTC.

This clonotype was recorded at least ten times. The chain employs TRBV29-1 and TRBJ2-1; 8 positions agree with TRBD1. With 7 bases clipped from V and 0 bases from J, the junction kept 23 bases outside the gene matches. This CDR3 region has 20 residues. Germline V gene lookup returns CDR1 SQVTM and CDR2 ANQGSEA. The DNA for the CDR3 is TGCAGCGCCCAAGGACAGGGTAGAATAGACGGGGCGAGCTCCTACAATGAGCAGTTCTTC. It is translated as CSAQGQGRIDGASSYNEQFF.

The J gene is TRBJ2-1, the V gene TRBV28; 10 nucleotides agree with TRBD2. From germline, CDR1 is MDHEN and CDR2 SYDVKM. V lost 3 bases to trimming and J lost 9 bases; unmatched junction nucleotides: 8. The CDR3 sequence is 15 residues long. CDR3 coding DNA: TGTGCCAGCAGTTTTGGGTCTAGCGGGAGTGCTGAGCAGTTCTTC. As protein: CASSFGSSGSAEQFF.

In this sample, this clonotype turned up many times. For the CDR3, the DNA is TGTGCCAGCAGTCGGGACAGCAACACCTACGAGCAGTACTTC. Residues: CASSRDSNTYEQYF. The chain recombines TRBV5-6 with TRBJ2-7; 7 bases are shared with TRBD1. Trimming cost V 5 bases and J 2 bases; bases outside gene matches: 7. The CDR3 consists of 14 residues. CDR1 and CDR2 (germline): SGHDT, YYEEEE.

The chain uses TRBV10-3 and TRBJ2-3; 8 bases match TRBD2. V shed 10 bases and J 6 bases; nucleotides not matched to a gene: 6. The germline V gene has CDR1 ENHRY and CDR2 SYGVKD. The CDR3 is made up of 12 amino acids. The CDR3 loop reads CATGTSGDTQYF. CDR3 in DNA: TGTGCCACAGGGACTAGTGGTGATACGCAGTATTTT.

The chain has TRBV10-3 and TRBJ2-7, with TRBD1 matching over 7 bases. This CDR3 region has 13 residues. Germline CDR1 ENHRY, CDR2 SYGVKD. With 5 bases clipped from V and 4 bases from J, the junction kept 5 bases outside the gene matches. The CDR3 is CAISFGTEYEQYF. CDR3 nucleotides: TGTGCCATCAGTTTCGGGACAGAGTACGAGCAGTACTTC.

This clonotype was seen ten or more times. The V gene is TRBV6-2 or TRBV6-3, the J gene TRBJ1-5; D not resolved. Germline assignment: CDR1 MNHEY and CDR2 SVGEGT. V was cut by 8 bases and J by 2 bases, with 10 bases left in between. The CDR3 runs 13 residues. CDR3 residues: CASQQSGNQPQHF. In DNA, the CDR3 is TGTGCCAGCCAGCAATCAGGCAATCAGCCCCAGCATTTT.

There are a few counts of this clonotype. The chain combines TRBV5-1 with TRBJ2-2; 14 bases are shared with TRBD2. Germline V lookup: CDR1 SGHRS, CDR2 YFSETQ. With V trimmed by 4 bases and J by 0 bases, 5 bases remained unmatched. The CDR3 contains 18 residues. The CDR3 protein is CASSTRTSGRPNTGELFF. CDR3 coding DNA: TGCGCCAGCAGCACAAGGACTAGCGGGAGGCCGAACACCGGGGAGCTGTTTTTT.

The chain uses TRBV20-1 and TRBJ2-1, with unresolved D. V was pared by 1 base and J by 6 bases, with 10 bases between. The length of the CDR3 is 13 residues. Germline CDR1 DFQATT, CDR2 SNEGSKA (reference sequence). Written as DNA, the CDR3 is TGCAGTGCTAGAGCTACAGTCGGCAATGAGCAGTTCTTC. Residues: CSARATVGNEQFF.

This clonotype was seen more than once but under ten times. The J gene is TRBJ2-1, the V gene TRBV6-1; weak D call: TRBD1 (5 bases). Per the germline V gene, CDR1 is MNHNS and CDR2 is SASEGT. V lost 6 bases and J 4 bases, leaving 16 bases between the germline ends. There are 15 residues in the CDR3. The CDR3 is CASRTPVGDYNEQFF. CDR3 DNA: TGTGCCAGCAGGACCCCGGTAGGGGATTACAATGAGCAGTTCTTC.